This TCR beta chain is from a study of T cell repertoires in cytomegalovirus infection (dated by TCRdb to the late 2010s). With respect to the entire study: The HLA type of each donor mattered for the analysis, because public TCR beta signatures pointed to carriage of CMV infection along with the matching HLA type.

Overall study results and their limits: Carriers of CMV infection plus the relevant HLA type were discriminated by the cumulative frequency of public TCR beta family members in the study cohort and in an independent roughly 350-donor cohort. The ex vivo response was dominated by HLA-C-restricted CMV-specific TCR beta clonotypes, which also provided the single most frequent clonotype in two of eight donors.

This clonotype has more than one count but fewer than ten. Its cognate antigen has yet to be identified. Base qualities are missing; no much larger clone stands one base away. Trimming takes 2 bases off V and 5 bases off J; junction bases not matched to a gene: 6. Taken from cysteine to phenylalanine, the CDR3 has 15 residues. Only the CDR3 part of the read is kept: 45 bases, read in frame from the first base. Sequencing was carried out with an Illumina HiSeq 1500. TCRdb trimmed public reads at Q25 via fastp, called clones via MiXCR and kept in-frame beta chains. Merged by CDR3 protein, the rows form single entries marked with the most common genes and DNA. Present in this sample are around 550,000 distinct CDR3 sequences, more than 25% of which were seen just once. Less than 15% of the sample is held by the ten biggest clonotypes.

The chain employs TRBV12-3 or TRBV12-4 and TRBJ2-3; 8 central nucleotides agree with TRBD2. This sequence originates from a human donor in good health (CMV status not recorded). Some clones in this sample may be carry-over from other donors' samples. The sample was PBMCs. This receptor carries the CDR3 CASSLTAGAGDTQYF. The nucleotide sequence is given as TGTGCCAGCAGTTTAACAGCGGGAGCGGGAGATACGCAGTATTTT.